This T cell receptor beta chain was sequenced during a study of metastatic and nonmetastatic thyroid tumors. By proportion, this clone is medium-sized. The CDR3 is made up of 14 amino acids. Per germline, CDR1 DFQATT and CDR2 SNEGSKA (reference sequence). The ends were cut back, 1 base at V and 2 bases at J, with 12 bases in the middle. Original processing methods: Differences in CDR3 between clinicopathological groups were drawn on to build a classifier intended to discriminate distant-metastatic papillary thyroid cancer patients. TCRdb re-analyzed the PCR reads through MiXCR. The V and J calls were not made by the authors but by TCRdb's processing. The table has 20,000 to 30,000 clones, over 10% seen once. None of the patients had undergone any treatment ahead of thyroid surgery.

Sequenced material: blood. The chain recombines TRBV20-1 with TRBJ2-7; TRBD1 is a possible D gene (5 bases). The TCR was taken from a female donor with papillary thyroid cancer or a benign thyroid nodule (not recorded which). Some clones in this sample may be carry-over from other donors' samples. CDR3 DNA sequence: TGCAGTGCTAGAGTTAGACAGAGCGCCTACGAGCAGTACTTC. Translated: CSARVRQSAYEQYF.